This TCR beta chain was documented in a study of immune characterization of retroperitoneal liposarcoma. This clonotype is deemed medium-sized. The CDR3 length is 15 residues. V lost 1 base, J lost 2 bases, and 9 bases lay in between. Looked up from germline, CDR1 is SGHTA and CDR2 is FQGNSA. TCRdb analysed the PCR reads with MiXCR anew, one entry per CDR3 protein. Seen here are 9,500 to 12,000 distinct CDR3 sequences, roughly 28% observed once, and the top ten hold about 9.6%. The J gene is TRBJ2-1, the V gene TRBV7-2; possibly TRBD2 for D (6 bases). The sequenced material came from tumor tissue. The receptor was isolated from a female donor with retroperitoneal liposarcoma. As DNA, the CDR3 is TGTGCCAGCAGCTTAGATGGCGGGGCCTACAATGAGCAGTTCTTC. Translation gives CASSLDGGAYNEQFF.